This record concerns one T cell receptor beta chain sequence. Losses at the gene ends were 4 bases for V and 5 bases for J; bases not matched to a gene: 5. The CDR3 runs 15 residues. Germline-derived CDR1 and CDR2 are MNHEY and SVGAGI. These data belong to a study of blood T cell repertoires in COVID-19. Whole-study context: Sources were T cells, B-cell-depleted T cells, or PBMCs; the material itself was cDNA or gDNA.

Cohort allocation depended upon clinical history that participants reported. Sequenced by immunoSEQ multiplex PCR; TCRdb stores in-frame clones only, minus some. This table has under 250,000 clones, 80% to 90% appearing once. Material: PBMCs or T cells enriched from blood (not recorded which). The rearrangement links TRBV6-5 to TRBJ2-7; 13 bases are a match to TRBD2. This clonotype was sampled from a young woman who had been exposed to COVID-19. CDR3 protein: CASSSSGTSGDEQYF. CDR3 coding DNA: TGTGCCAGCAGTTCCTCCGGGACTAGCGGGGACGAGCAGTACTTC.